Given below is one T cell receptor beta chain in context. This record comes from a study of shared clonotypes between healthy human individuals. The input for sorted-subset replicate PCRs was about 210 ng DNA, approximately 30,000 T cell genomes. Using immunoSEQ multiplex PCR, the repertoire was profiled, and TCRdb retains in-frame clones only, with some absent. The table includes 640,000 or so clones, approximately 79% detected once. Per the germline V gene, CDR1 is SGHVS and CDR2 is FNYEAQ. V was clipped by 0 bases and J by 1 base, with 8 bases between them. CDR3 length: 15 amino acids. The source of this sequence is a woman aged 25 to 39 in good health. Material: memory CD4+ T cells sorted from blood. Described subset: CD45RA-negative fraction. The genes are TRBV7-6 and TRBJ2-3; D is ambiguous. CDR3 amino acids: CASSLAGWGTDTQYF. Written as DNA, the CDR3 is TGTGCCAGCAGCTTAGCGGGTTGGGGCACAGATACGCAGTATTTT. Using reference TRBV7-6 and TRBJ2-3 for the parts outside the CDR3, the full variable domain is GAGVSQSPRYKVTKRGQDVALRCDPISGHVSLYWYRQALGQGPEFLTYFNYEAQQDKSGLPNDRFSAERPEGSISTLTIQRTEQRDSAMYRCASSLAGWGTDTQYFGPGTRLTVL.